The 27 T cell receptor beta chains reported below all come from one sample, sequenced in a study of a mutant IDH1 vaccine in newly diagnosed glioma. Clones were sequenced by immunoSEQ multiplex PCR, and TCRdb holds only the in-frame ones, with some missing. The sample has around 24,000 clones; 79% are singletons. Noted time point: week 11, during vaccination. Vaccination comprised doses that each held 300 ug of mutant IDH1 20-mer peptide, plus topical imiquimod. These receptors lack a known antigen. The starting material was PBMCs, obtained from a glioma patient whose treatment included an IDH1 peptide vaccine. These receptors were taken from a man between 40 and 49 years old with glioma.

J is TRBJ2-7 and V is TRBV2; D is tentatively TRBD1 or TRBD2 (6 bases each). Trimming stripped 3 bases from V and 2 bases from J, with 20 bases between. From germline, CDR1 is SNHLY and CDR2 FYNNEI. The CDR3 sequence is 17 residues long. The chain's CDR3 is CASSESVGGGTTYEQYF. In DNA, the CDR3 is TGTGCCAGCAGTGAGTCTGTGGGGGGCGGTACGACCTACGAGCAGTACTTC. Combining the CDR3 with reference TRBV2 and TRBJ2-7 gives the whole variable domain EPEVTQTPSHQVTQMGQEVILRCVPISNHLYFYWYRQILGQKVEFLVSFYNNEISEKSEIFDDQFSVERPDGSNFTLKIRSTKLEDSAMYFCASSESVGGGTTYEQYFGPGTRLTVT.

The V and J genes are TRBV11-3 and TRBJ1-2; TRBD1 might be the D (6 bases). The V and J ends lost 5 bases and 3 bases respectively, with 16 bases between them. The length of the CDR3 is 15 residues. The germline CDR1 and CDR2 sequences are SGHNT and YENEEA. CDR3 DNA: TGTGCCAGCAGCGTGCGGGGGGCCCGGGACTATGGCTACACCTTC. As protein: CASSVRGARDYGYTF.

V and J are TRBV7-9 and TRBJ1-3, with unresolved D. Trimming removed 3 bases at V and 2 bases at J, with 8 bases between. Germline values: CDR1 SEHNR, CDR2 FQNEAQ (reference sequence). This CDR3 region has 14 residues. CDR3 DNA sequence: TGTGCCAGCAGCTTTTCCCCGACTGGAAACACCATATATTTT. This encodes CASSFSPTGNTIYF.

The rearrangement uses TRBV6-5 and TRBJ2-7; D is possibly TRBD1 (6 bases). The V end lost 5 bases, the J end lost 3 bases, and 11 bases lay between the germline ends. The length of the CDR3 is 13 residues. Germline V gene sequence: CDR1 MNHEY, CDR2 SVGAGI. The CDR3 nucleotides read TGTGCCAGCAGTCCGACAGGAAACTACGAGCAGTACTTC. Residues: CASSPTGNYEQYF.

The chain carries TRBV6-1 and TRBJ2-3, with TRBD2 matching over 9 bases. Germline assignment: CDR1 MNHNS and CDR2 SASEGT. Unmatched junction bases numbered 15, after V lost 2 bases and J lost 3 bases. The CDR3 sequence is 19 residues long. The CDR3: CASSEYLNLAGVGTDTQYF. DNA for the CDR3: TGTGCCAGCAGTGAATACTTAAACTTAGCGGGAGTAGGGACAGATACGCAGTATTTT.

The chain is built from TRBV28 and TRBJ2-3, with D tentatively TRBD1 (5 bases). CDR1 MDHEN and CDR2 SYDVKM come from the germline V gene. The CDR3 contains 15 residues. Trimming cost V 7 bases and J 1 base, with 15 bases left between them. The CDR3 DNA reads TGTGCCAGCACAAGGGGCAGCTTTGGCACAGATACGCAGTATTTT. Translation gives CASTRGSFGTDTQYF.

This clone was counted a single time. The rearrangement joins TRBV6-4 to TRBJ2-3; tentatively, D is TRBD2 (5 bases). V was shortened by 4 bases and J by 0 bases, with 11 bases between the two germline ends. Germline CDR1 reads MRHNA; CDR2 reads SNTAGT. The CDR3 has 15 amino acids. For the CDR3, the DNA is TGTGCCAGCAGTGCCCGGGGATCTAGCACAGATACGCAGTATTTT. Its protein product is CASSARGSSTDTQYF.

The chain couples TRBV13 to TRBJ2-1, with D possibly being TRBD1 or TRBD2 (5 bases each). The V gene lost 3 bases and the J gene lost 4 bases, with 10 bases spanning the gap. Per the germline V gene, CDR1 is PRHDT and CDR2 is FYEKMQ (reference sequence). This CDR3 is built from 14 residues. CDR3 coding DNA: TGTGCCAGCAGCTTTAGGGACCCGTACAATGAGCAGTTCTTC. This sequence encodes CASSFRDPYNEQFF.

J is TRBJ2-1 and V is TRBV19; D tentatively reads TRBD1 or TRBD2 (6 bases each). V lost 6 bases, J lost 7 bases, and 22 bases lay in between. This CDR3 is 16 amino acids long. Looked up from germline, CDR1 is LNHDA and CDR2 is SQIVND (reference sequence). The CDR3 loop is CASSPGVGGASNEQFF. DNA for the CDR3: TGTGCCAGTAGCCCGGGGGTAGGGGGAGCTTCGAATGAGCAGTTCTTC. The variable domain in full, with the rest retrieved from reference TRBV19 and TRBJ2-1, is DGGITQSPKYLFRKEGQNVTLSCEQNLNHDAMYWYRQDPGQGLRLIYYSQIVNDFQKGDIAEGYSVSREKKESFPLTVTSAQKNPTAFYLCASSPGVGGASNEQFFGPGTRLTVL.

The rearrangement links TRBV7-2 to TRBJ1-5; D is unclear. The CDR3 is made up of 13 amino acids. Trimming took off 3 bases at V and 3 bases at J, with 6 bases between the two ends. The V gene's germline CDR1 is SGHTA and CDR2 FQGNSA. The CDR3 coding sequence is TGTGCCAGCAGCTTGGCTTACAATCAGCCCCAGCATTTT. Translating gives CASSLAYNQPQHF.

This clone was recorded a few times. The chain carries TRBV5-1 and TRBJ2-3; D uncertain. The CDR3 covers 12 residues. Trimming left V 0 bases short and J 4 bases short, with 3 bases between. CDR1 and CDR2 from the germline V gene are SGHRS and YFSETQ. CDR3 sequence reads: CASSLAADTQYF. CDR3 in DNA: TGCGCCAGCAGCTTGGCTGCAGATACGCAGTATTTT.

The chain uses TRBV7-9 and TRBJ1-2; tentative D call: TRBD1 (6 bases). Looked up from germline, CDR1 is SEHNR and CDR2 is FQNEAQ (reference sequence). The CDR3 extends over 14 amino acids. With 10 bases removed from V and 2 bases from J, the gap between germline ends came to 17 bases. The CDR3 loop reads CAIEGGRTNYGYTF. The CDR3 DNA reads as TGTGCCATCGAGGGGGGGCGAACGAACTATGGCTACACCTTC. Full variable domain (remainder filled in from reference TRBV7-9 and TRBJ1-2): DTGVSQNPRHKITKRGQNVTFRCDPISEHNRLYWYRQTLGQGPEFLTYFQNEAQLEKSRLLSDRFSAERPKGSFSTLEIQRTEQGDSAMYLCAIEGGRTNYGYTFGSGTRLTVV.

DNA for the CDR3: TGTGCCAGTAGTAATTCGTGGGGTCTTTGGGAGACCCAGTACTTC. Protein product: CASSNSWGLWETQYF. The chain couples TRBV19 to TRBJ2-5; D gene uncertain. The CDR3 is 15 amino acids. V was pared by 4 bases and J by 5 bases, with 17 bases between. The germline V gene has CDR1 LNHDA and CDR2 SQIVND (reference sequence).

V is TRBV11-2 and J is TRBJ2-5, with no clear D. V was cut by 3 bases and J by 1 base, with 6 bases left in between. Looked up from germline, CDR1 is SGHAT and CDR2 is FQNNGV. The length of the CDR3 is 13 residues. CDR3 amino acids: CASSFGIQETQYF. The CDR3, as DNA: TGTGCCAGCAGCTTTGGGATCCAAGAGACCCAGTACTTC.

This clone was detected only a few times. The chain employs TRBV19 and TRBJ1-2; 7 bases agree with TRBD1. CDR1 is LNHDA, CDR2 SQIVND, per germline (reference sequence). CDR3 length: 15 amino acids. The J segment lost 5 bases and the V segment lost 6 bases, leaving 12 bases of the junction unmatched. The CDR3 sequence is CASRGDWTGLYGYTF. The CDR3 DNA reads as TGTGCCAGTAGAGGGGACTGGACAGGACTGTATGGCTACACCTTC.

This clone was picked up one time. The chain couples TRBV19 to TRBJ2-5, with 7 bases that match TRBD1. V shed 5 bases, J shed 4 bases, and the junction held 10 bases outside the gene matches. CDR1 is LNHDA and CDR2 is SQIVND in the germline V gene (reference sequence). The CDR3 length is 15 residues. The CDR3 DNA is TGTGCCAGTAGTCGACAGGGAGTAAGTGGAGAGACCCAGTACTTC. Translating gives CASSRQGVSGETQYF.

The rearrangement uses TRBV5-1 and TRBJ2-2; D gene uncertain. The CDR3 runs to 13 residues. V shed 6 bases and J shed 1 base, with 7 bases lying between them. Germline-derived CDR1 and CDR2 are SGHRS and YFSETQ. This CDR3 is CASKSLNTGELFF. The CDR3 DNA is TGCGCCAGCAAAAGTCTGAACACCGGGGAGCTGTTTTTT. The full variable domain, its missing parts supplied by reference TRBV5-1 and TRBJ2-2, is KAGVTQTPRYLIKTRGQQVTLSCSPISGHRSVSWYQQTPGQGLQFLFEYFSETQRNKGNFPGRFSGRQFSNSRSEMNVSTLELGDSALYLCASKSLNTGELFFGEGSRLTVL.

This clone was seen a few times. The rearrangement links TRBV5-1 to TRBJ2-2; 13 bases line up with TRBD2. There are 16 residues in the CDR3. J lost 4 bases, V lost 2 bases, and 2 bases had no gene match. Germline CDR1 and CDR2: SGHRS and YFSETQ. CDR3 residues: CASSFGTSGITGELFF. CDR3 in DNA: TGCGCCAGCAGCTTTGGGACTAGCGGGATCACCGGGGAGCTGTTTTTT.

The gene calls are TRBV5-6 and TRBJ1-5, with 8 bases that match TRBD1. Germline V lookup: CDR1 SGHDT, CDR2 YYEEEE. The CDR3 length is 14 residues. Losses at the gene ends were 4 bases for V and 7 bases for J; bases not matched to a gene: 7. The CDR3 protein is CASSKDRVGQPQHF. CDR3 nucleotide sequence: TGTGCCAGCAGCAAGGACAGGGTCGGACAGCCCCAGCATTTT. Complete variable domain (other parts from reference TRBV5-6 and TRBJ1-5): DAGVTQSPTHLIKTRGQQVTLRCSPKSGHDTVSWYQQALGQGPQFIFQYYEEEERQRGNFPDRFSGHQFPNYSSELNVNALLLGDSALYLCASSKDRVGQPQHFGDGTRLSIL.

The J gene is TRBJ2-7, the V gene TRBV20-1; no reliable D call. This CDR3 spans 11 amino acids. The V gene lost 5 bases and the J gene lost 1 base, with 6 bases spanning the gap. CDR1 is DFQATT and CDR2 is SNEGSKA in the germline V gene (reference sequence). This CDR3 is CSASESYEQYF. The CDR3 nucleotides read TGCAGTGCTTCAGAATCCTACGAGCAGTACTTC.

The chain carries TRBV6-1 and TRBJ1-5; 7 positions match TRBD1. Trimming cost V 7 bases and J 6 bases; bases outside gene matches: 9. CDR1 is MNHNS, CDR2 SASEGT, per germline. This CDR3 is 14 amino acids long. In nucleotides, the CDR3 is TGTGCCAGCACTCTAGGGGGCGGAGGTCAGCCCCAGCATTTT. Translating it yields CASTLGGGGQPQHF.

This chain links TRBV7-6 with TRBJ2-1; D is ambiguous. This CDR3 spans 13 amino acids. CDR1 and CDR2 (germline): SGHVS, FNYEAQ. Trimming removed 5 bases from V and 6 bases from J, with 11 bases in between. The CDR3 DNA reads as TGTGCCAGCAGCAATAAACCTCGCAATGAGCAGTTCTTC. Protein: CASSNKPRNEQFF.

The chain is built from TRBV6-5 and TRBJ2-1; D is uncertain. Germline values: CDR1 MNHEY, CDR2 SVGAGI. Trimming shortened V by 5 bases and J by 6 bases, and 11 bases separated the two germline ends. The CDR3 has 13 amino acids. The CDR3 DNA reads TGTGCCAGCAGTCGACCGCGAGTCAATGAGCAGTTCTTC. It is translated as CASSRPRVNEQFF.

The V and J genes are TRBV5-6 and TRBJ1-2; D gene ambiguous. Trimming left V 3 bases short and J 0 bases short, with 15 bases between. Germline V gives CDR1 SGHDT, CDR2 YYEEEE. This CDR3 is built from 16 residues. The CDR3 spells CASSYQRDITNYGYTF. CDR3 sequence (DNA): TGTGCCAGCAGCTACCAGAGAGACATAACTAACTATGGCTACACCTTC.

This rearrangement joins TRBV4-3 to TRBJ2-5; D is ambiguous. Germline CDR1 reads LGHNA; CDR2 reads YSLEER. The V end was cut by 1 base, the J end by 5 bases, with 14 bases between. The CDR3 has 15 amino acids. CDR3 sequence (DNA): TGCGCCAGCAGCCAAGCCCCACTAAGTGGGGAGACCCAGTACTTC. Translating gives CASSQAPLSGETQYF.

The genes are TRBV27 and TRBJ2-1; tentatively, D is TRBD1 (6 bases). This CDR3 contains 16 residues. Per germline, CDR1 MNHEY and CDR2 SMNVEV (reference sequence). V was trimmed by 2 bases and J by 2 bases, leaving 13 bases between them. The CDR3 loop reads CASSLGPQGPYNEQFF. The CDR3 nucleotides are TGTGCCAGCAGTTTAGGCCCCCAGGGGCCCTACAATGAGCAGTTCTTC.

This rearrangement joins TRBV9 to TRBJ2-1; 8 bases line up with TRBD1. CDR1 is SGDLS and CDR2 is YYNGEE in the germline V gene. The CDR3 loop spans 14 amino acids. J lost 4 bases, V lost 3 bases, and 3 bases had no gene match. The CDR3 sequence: CASSGGQEYNEQFF. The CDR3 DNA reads TGTGCCAGCAGCGGGGGACAGGAGTACAATGAGCAGTTCTTC.